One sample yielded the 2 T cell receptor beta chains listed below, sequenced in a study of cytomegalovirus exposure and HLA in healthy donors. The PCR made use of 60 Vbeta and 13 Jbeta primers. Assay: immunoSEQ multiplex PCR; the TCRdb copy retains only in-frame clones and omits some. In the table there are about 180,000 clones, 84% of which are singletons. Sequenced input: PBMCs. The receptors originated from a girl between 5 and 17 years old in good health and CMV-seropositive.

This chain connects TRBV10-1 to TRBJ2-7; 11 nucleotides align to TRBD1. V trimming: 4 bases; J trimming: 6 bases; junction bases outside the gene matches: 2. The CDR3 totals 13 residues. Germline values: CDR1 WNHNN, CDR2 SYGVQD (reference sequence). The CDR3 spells CASSGTGGSEQYF. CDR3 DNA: TGCGCCAGCAGTGGGACAGGGGGCTCCGAGCAGTACTTC.

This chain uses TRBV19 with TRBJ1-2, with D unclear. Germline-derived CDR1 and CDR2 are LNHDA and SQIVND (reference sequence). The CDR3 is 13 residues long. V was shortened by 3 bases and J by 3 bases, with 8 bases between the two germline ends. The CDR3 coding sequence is TGTGCCAGTAGTATGGCGAGGGACTATGGCTACACCTTC. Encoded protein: CASSMARDYGYTF.